Sequencing of this T cell receptor (beta chain) was carried out in a study of cytomegalovirus exposure and HLA in healthy donors (dated by TCRdb to 2017 to 2019). A note on the overall study: In an earlier analysis of fewer than 750 of the donors, under 300 Gb of sequence data and some 120 million unique TCR beta sequences from roughly 180 million T cells were reported. A few DR-DQ haplotypes were handled as single units for association and clustering because linkage in the cohort was strong. The number of donors typed differed by locus, with 629-630 for A, B, C, DRB1 and DQB1, roughly 520 for DQA1, approximately 570 for DPA1, and around 460 for DPB1. Approximately 300 gigabases of sequencing data and some 85 million unique TCR sequences were included in an early release covering several hundred HLA-typed donors. In addition to the first cohort of approximately 670 subjects, a separate validation cohort of 130 or so different subjects was used. A later genetic analysis took genome-wide SNP genotypes for about 55% of the roughly 700 donors and used that subset as a discovery cohort. Donor age, sex, ethnicity and CMV serostatus were compiled alongside the repertoire data. The study profiled the T cell repertoires of about 720 subjects by immunosequencing and related them to cytomegalovirus serostatus. To predict cytomegalovirus infection status, the study brought together high-throughput TCR immunosequencing, statistical association of individual TCRs with disease status, and machine learning. On average, roughly 240,000 unique TCR beta nucleotide sequences were sequenced per donor among roughly 430 genotyped donors of the cohort, with roughly 20% of those sequences being non-productive. Rather than using new phenotypic data, the later analysis identified candidate immune exposures from TCR beta sequences and from how often those sequences occurred across donors. To study patterns of TCR occurrence, a later analysis re-analyzed previously published TCR beta repertoires from 666 donors and added high-resolution HLA genotyping. Among the roughly 400 genotyped donors, around 81% belonged to the genetic ancestry cluster associated with self-reported Caucasian donors. The study aimed to test whether signatures of past pathogen exposure could be identified by cataloging public T cell receptors. Class I and class II HLA loci were covered by the typing at four-digit resolution. To decide whether each TCR beta V gene segment behaved as functional or pseudogenic, an earlier analysis of nearly 600 of the donors relied on high-throughput TCR beta sequencing. All discovery cohort repertoires had been generated using a single sequencing platform.

With respect to this clone: The antigen it binds to is not known. No much larger clonotype is one base removed from it; base qualities were not supplied.

The CDR3 spans 17 residues, from the cysteine through the phenylalanine. Left in the record is the CDR3 DNA by itself, 51 bases read in frame from the first base. CDR1 and CDR2 (LNHNV, YYDKDF) derive from the germline V gene (reference sequence). V loses 5 bases, J loses 4 bases, and the germline ends lie 23 bases apart. The research as a whole found: HLA typing was unavailable for some donors at each locus, so association tests used only the typed subset. Some IMGT-functional V segments, including TRBV6-2 and TRBV6-3, could not be told apart with the 87-base-pair reads, so those segments were excluded. In vitro tests confirmed that three of the cytomegalovirus-associated TCR beta chains recognize cytomegalovirus antigens. An association between a missense DCLRE1C variant and V-gene and J-gene trimming of TCR beta chains was found in a later genetic analysis and replicated in an independent cohort. A group of highly shared sequence variants was considered likely to be a technical artifact of the sequencing pipeline. The authors suggested that the approach could potentially be generalized to other disease states and immunological phenotypes. Across donors, most TCR sequences were observed very rarely, whereas some public TCRs were present in many individuals. A further reported finding was that TCR beta sequences accurately predicted the HLA-A and HLA-B alleles for most subjects in the first cohort. Linkage disequilibrium might explain the correlated functional status among segregating V segments, but an unknown experimental factor could not be excluded. In the study, about 150 TCR beta chains were listed as associated with cytomegalovirus. A later analysis reported that several top co-occurrence clusters appeared linked to parvovirus B19, influenza, CMV and Epstein-Barr virus. A later analysis found that TCR association rates varied across HLA loci, with DRB1 alleles showing the most associated TCRs and HLA-C alleles the fewest. In a later analysis, HLA-associated TCR beta chains were found to be more clonally expanded and to have lower generation probabilities than equally common non-associated chains. An earlier analysis of approximately 600 of the donors showed that most TCR beta V segments appeared in productive rearrangements either about 87% or about 30% of the time, which broadly matched IMGT annotations. Specific HLA alleles were associated with 15,000 to 20,000 TCR beta sequences at a false discovery rate of 0.05 in a later analysis. Assigning TCR associations to individual alleles was difficult when HLA alleles, especially DR and DQ, strongly co-occurred. The earlier analysis of some 560 of the donors excluded about 16 rarely observed V segments, including chromosome 9 orphons, because counts were too low. The presence/absence analyses assumed that sequencing depth was roughly uniform across donors, and that assumption may not be true. This cohort had only TCR beta chains sequenced, and the lack of alpha or paired-chain data limited which features could be detected. The only immune exposure information available for the cohort was CMV serostatus. In a later genetic analysis, fewer N-insertions in productive TCRs were reported among donors in an Asian-associated ancestry cluster than the roughly 670-donor mean. The classifier was reported to diagnose cytomegalovirus status with high specificity and sensitivity in both the original cohort and the validation cohort. According to a later analysis, most CMV-associated TCR beta chains appeared to be HLA-restricted, and the HLA associations seemed to be driven largely by CMV exposure.

Libraries were made using the immunoSEQ multiplex PCR assay. For the multiplex PCR, a mixture combining 60 forward primers for TCR Vbeta segments and 13 reverse primers for TCR Jbeta segments was used. The CDR3 region of rearranged TCR beta genes was amplified from genomic DNA with a multiplex PCR assay. The amplified TCR beta libraries were sequenced on the Illumina HiSeq System as 87-base-pair reads. The authors processed their data as follows. In a later analysis, 77 million or so unique TCR beta chains were counted across the 500 to 700 repertoires, and about 9.9 million of these chains were shared by at least two donors. Raw reads were error-corrected and collapsed into unique sequences by a nearest-neighbor algorithm in which closely related sequences were merged to remove PCR and sequencing errors. Alignment of CDR3 sequences to IMGT reference sequences was used to assign V, D and J gene segments. For a sequence to be retained, a match of at least six nucleotides was required to both a V gene segment and a J gene segment. A rearrangement counted as productive if the CDR3 had no stop codons and remained in frame with V and J, and every other rearrangement counted as non-productive. CDR3 was defined according to IMGT convention as the region running from the second conserved V-encoded cysteine to the conserved J-encoded phenylalanine. The earlier analysis of about 610 of the donors excluded sequences that lacked an unambiguous match to a single V gene segment. In an earlier analysis of 450 to 700 of the donors, V segments were called functional above 56.7% productive rearrangements and were called segregating when the between-donor standard deviation exceeded 5%. A statistical classification framework was developed to diagnose cytomegalovirus status using the catalog of TCR beta chain sequences. A later analysis assigned V and J genes by comparing TCR nucleotide sequences with IMGT/GENE-DB human TR gene sequences. In a later analysis, CDR3 sequences and most-parsimonious VDJ recombination scenarios were assigned using the TCRdist pipeline. In a later analysis, each TCR beta chain was defined by its CDR3 amino acid sequence together with its V-gene family, and reads without a unique V-gene family were excluded. In a later analysis, nearly 600 highly shared, low-generation-probability nucleotide sequences were removed to address suspected cross-contamination and a sequencing artifact. A later analysis calculated a clonal expansion index for each public chain from normalized within-repertoire ranks of inferred template counts. In a later analysis, generation probabilities were computed using a VDJ recombination model fitted to out-of-frame rearrangements, and the results were checked against IGoR. A later analysis scored TCR-TCR, TCR-HLA and TCR-CMV co-occurrence with hypergeometric tests, applying a repertoire-size bias correction to TCR pairs. To estimate false discovery rates, a later analysis permuted the HLA or CMV assignments 20 times. In a later analysis, co-occurring TCRs were grouped using DBSCAN, with TCRdist sequence similarity added in when clustering inside HLA-allele-positive subsets. Repertoires with fewer than 30,000 or more than 120,000 public chains, plus five repertoires with anomalous nucleotide sharing, were excluded from co-occurrence clustering. Held by TCRdb, this immuneACCESS table contains in-frame sequences only and omits some clones. Under half of the omission traces to an unresolved V gene where checked; the cause of the rest is unknown. The DNA was the basis for D and trimming; V, J and clone size are from that table. The sample table records about 140,000 clones; around three quarters of these occur just once. The top ten hold approximately 3% of the sample.

The cohort comprised some 730 healthy bone marrow donors. Cohort members were all nominally healthy when sampled, although unrecorded immune exposures were likely present. The donor was CMV seronegative and belonged to the group of around 400 seronegative cohort members. A peripheral blood sample was provided by each donor, and peripheral blood mononuclear cells were used for TCR beta sequencing. The Qiagen DNeasy Blood Extraction Kit was used to extract genomic DNA from the blood cell samples. Sequences were obtained from PBMCs. This TCR came from a male donor in good health and CMV-seronegative. The chain couples TRBV15 to TRBJ1-1; D gene: possibly TRBD1, on 6 matching bases. The DNA sequence is as follows: TGTGCCACCAGCGCCGAATCCGGGACACTTACATCCACTGAAGCTTTCTTT. This translates into CATSAESGTLTSTEAFF. With the rest looked up from the reference TRBV15 and TRBJ1-1 genes rather than sequenced, the full variable domain is DAMVIQNPRYQVTQFGKPVTLSCSQTLNHNVMYWYQQKSSQAPKLLFHYYDKDFNNEADTPDNFQSRRPNTSFCFLDIRSPGLGDTAMYLCATSAESGTLTSTEAFFGQGTRLTVV.